This TCR beta chain comes out of a study of T cell changes during pregnancy in multiple sclerosis. This CDR3 contains 14 residues. The V end lost 10 bases, the J end lost 4 bases, and 17 bases lay between the germline ends. Germline CDR1 is MNHEY and CDR2 is SVGAGI. TCRdb's copy holds only in-frame clones and misses some; the assay was immunoSEQ multiplex PCR. The table records about 40,000 clones, around nine tenths of them present only once. The sample in question was CD8+ T cells from peripheral blood mononuclear cells, obtained in the first trimester of pregnancy. This sequence joins TRBV6-5 and TRBJ2-1; TRBD2 is a possible D gene (7 bases). The clonotype comes from a female donor with multiple sclerosis, enrolled in a pregnancy study. The DNA for the CDR3 is TGTGCCACAAGAGGGGGGGCAATATACAATGAGCAGTTCTTC. Amino acids: CATRGGAIYNEQFF.